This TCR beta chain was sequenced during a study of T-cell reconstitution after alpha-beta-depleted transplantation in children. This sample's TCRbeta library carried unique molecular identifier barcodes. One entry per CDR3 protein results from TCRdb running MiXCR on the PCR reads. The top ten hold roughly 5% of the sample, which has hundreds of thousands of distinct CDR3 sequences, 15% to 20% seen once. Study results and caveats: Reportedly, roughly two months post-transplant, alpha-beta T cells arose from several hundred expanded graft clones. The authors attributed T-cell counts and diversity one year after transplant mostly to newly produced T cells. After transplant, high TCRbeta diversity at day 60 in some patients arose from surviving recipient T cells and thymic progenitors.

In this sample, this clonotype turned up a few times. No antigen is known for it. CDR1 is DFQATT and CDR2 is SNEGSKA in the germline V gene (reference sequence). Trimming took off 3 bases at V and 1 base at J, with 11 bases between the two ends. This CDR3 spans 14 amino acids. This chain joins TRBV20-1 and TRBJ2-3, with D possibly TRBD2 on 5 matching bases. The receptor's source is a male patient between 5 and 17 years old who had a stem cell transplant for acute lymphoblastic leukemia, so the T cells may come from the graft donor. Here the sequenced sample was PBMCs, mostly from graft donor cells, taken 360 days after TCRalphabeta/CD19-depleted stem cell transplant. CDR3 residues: CSASPAVGTDTQYF. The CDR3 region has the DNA TGCAGTGCTAGTCCAGCGGTTGGCACAGATACGCAGTATTTT.